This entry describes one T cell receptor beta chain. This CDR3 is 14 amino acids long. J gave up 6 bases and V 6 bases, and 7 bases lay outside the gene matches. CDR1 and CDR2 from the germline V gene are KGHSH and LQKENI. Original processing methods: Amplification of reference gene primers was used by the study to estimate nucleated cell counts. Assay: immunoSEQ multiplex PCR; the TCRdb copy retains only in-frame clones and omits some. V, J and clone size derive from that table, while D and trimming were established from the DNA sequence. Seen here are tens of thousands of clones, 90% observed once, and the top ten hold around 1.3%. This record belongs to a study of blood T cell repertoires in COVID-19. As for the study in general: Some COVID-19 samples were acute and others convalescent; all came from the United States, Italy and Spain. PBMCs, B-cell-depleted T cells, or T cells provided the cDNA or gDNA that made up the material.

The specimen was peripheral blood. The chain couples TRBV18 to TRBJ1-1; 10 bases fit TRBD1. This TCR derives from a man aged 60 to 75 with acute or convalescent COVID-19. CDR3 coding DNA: TGTGCCAGCTCGCAGGGACAGGGGAGGGCTGAAGCTTTCTTT. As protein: CASSQGQGRAEAFF.